The 14 T cell receptor beta chains reported below all come from one sample, sequenced in a study of blood T cell repertoires in COVID-19. Only in-frame clones appear in the TCRdb table, and some are missing; sequencing was by immunoSEQ multiplex PCR. Of hundreds of thousands of clones listed, nearly 90% are singletons. Sequencing used peripheral blood. These receptors came from a woman aged 18-29 years who had recovered from COVID-19.

J is TRBJ2-2 and V is TRBV7-6; TRBD1 might be the D (5 bases). This CDR3 has 17 residues. From germline, CDR1 is SGHVS and CDR2 FNYEAQ. The ends were cut back, 6 bases at V and 5 bases at J, with 22 bases in the middle. CDR3 sequence reads: CASSLTPFQGATGELFF. The CDR3 DNA is TGTGCCAGCAGTTTGACGCCGTTTCAAGGGGCGACCGGGGAGCTGTTTTTT.

In DNA, the CDR3 is TGTGCCAGCAGCTTCCGGACACATGGAAACACCATATATTTT. It yields the protein CASSFRTHGNTIYF. The V and J genes are TRBV5-6 and TRBJ1-3; D is perhaps TRBD1 (5 bases). The germline CDR1 and CDR2 sequences are SGHDT and YYEEEE. CDR3 length: 14 amino acids. V was clipped by 2 bases and J by 3 bases, with 9 bases between them.

The chain is built from TRBV2 and TRBJ1-5, with a possible D match to TRBD1 (6 bases). The V end was cut by 2 bases, the J end by 1 base, with 15 bases between. The germline CDR1 and CDR2 sequences are SNHLY and FYNNEI. This CDR3 spans 17 amino acids. The CDR3, as DNA: TGTGCCAGCAGTGAAACACCCTACAGGGTAAGCAATCAGCCCCAGCATTTT. It is translated as CASSETPYRVSNQPQHF.

This clone was recorded only once. The chain joins TRBV5-1 to TRBJ1-6; 8 bases line up with TRBD1. The CDR3 loop spans 13 amino acids. The J segment lost 9 bases and the V segment lost 7 bases, leaving 6 bases of the junction unmatched. Germline values: CDR1 SGHRS, CDR2 YFSETQ. For the CDR3, the DNA is TGCGCCAGCCAGGGGGCCTGGGCTTCACCCCTCCACTTT. Its translation is CASQGAWASPLHF.

The chain links TRBV7-9 to TRBJ1-3; D gene unclear. The CDR3 has 16 amino acids. Trimming removed 3 bases from V and 0 bases from J, with 12 bases in between. The germline V gene encodes CDR1 SEHNR and CDR2 FQNEAQ (reference sequence). Here the CDR3 DNA reads TGTGCCAGCAGCTTGGTAGTTCTTACCTCTGGAAACACCATATATTTT. Protein: CASSLVVLTSGNTIYF.

The rearrangement uses TRBV19 and TRBJ2-1, with 12 bases that match TRBD2. V was pared by 5 bases and J by 8 bases, with 4 bases of the junction left unmatched. Germline V gives CDR1 LNHDA, CDR2 SQIVND (reference sequence). The CDR3 totals 14 residues. The CDR3 bases are TGTGCCAGTAGTCTACTAGCGGGAGGCGATGAGCAGTTCTTC. Translating it yields CASSLLAGGDEQFF.

The gene calls are TRBV19 and TRBJ1-6, with TRBD1 matching over 9 bases. The germline V gene encodes CDR1 LNHDA and CDR2 SQIVND (reference sequence). The CDR3 consists of 13 residues. Trimming at V came to 9 bases and at J to 7 bases, leaving 4 bases not matched to a gene. CDR3 sequence: CASSGTGNSPLHF. The CDR3 DNA reads as TGTGCCAGCTCCGGGACAGGGAATTCACCCCTCCACTTT.

This clone was detected once. The chain recombines TRBV19 with TRBJ2-3; 7 bases are shared with TRBD2. Germline CDR1 and CDR2: LNHDA and SQIVND (reference sequence). The CDR3 spans 13 residues. The trim removed 5 bases at V and 6 bases at J, leaving 5 bases unmatched. The CDR3 sequence is CASSREDIDTQYF. As DNA, the CDR3 is TGTGCCAGTAGTCGGGAGGACATCGATACGCAGTATTTT. Complete variable domain (other parts from reference TRBV19 and TRBJ2-3): DGGITQSPKYLFRKEGQNVTLSCEQNLNHDAMYWYRQDPGQGLRLIYYSQIVNDFQKGDIAEGYSVSREKKESFPLTVTSAQKNPTAFYLCASSREDIDTQYFGPGTRLTVL.

The gene calls are TRBV5-1 and TRBJ2-5, with 7 bases that match TRBD2. J was trimmed by 3 bases and V by 1 base; bases with no gene match: 9. CDR1 and CDR2 from the germline V gene are SGHRS and YFSETQ. The CDR3 loop spans 16 amino acids. The CDR3 DNA reads as TGCGCCAGCAGCTTGAGTGGGAGGGCCGGGGAAGAGACCCAGTACTTC. It specifies CASSLSGRAGEETQYF.

The chain is built from TRBV4-1 and TRBJ2-7; tentative D call: TRBD1 (5 bases). V was pared by 3 bases and J by 3 bases, with 12 bases between. The CDR3 is made up of 14 amino acids. Germline CDR1 is MGHRA and CDR2 is YSYEKL. As DNA, the CDR3 is TGCGCCAGCAGCCAGGTGCAGGACATCTACGAGCAGTACTTC. Translated: CASSQVQDIYEQYF.

This sequence joins TRBV24-1 and TRBJ2-3; D is ambiguous. CDR1 is KGHDR and CDR2 is SFDVKD in the germline V gene. This CDR3 is built from 14 residues. V lost 7 bases and J 0 bases, leaving 10 bases between the germline ends. DNA of the CDR3: TGTGCCACCAGAGGAGACCTAAGCACAGATACGCAGTATTTT. Translated: CATRGDLSTDTQYF.

The chain employs TRBV19 and TRBJ2-3, with 10 nucleotides matching TRBD1. The trim removed 1 base at V and 3 bases at J, leaving 4 bases unmatched. Germline-derived CDR1 and CDR2 are LNHDA and SQIVND (reference sequence). The length of the CDR3 is 16 residues. In DNA, the CDR3 is TGTGCCAGTAGTATAGGGGACAGGGGCTATACAGATACGCAGTATTTT. It translates to CASSIGDRGYTDTQYF. Together with reference TRBV19 and TRBJ2-3, the CDR3 gives the full variable domain: DGGITQSPKYLFRKEGQNVTLSCEQNLNHDAMYWYRQDPGQGLRLIYYSQIVNDFQKGDIAEGYSVSREKKESFPLTVTSAQKNPTAFYLCASSIGDRGYTDTQYFGPGTRLTVL.

The chain links TRBV6-2 or TRBV6-3 to TRBJ1-1; D call uncertain. The V end lost 5 bases, the J end lost 6 bases, and 19 bases lay between the germline ends. The CDR3 consists of 15 residues. Germline CDR1 is MNHEY and CDR2 is SVGEGT. For the CDR3, the DNA is TGTGCCAGCAGTAACCCCGGGAGCCGATATTCTGAAGCTTTCTTT. It is translated as CASSNPGSRYSEAFF.

The table lists this clone with a few counts. The chain joins TRBV27 to TRBJ2-1; D uncertain. CDR3 size: 14 residues. The V gene's germline CDR1 is MNHEY and CDR2 SMNVEV (reference sequence). Trimming shortened V by 3 bases and J by 0 bases, and 6 bases separated the two germline ends. CDR3 nucleotides: TGTGCCAGCAGTTTTAGCTCCTCCTACAATGAGCAGTTCTTC. Translation: CASSFSSSYNEQFF.